This record looks at one T cell receptor (beta chain) sequence and its context. Antigen specificity is unknown. Repertoires were generated with immunoSEQ multiplex PCR, while TCRdb's copy carries only in-frame clones and drops some. The sample lists about 1.9 million clones, roughly 93% seen once, with around 1.8% in the top ten. The data originate from a study of shared clonotypes between healthy human individuals. The germline CDR1 and CDR2 sequences are MDHEN and SYDVKM. With 6 bases removed from V and 5 bases from J, the gap between germline ends came to 13 bases. The length of the CDR3 is 13 residues. Overall study results and limits: Enrolling few donors narrowed the genetic and exposure-history diversity that was represented. The study sampled only blood, and tissue repertoires likely differ.

Naive CD8 cells, CD45RO-negative and positively selected for CCR7, excluded terminally differentiated effector memory CD45RA+ cells. Only Caucasian adults living in Nashville, Tennessee served as donors. The TCR sequence derives from a man aged 18 to 30 in good health. Some clones in this sample may be carry-over from other donors' samples. The chain recombines TRBV28 with TRBJ1-2; a possible D gene is TRBD1 (5 bases). Sequencing was performed on naive CD8+ T cells from PBMCs. The CDR3 nucleotides are TGTGCCAGCAGCTGGACAAACCCTTATGGCTACACCTTC. Protein product: CASSWTNPYGYTF.